This T cell receptor (beta chain) emerged from a study of vaccination and CD4 T cells after COVID-19. On the study more broadly: The makeup of the convalescents was six males and four females, two of them Hispanic. Control cultures, each given a CEFX pool, an HIV-1 Nef pool, or no peptide, were included.

For this clonotype: What it recognizes is unknown.

Treatment defined: roughly 10-day PBMC culture with coronavirus spike peptide pools or control peptides (ViraFEST assay). It was after more than eight days of culture that CD4+ T cells were isolated by negative selection. Sequencing of cultured CD4+ T cell DNA used the Oncomine TCR Beta short-read assay. After culture, CD4+ T cells served as the source for genomic DNA extraction. TCRdb fed the PCR reads into MiXCR, producing one record per CDR3 protein. The sample has 3,500 to 4,000 distinct CDR3 sequences; 15% to 20% are singletons. This sequence was found in a human donor who had recovered from COVID-19. The specimen was CD4+ T cells from blood, cultured in vitro.

The CDR3 reads CASSPPGSGDYEQYF. The CDR3 DNA follows: TGTGCCAGCAGCCCTCCTGGTAGCGGGGACTACGAGCAGTACTTC. The chain is built from TRBV2 and TRBJ2-7; TRBD2 agrees at 8 bases. There are 15 residues in the CDR3. CDR1 SNHLY and CDR2 FYNNEI come from the germline V gene. V was pared by 6 bases and J by 3 bases, with 10 bases of the junction left unmatched.